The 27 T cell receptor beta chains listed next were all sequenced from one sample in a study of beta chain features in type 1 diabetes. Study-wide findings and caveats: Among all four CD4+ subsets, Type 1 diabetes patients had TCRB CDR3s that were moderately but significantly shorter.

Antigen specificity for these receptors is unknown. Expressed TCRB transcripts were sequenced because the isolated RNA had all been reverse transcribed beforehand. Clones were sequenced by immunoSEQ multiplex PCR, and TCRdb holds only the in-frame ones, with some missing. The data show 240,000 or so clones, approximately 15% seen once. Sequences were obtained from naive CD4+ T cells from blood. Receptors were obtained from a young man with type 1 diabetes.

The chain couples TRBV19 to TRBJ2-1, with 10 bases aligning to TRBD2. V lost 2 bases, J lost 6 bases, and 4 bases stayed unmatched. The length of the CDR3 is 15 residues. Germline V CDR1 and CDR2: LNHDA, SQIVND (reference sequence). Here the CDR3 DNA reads TGTGCCAGTAGTATACCTAGCGGGAGAATCAATGAGCAGTTCTTC. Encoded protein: CASSIPSGRINEQFF. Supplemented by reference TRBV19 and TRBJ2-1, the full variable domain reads DGGITQSPKYLFRKEGQNVTLSCEQNLNHDAMYWYRQDPGQGLRLIYYSQIVNDFQKGDIAEGYSVSREKKESFPLTVTSAQKNPTAFYLCASSIPSGRINEQFFGPGTRLTVL.

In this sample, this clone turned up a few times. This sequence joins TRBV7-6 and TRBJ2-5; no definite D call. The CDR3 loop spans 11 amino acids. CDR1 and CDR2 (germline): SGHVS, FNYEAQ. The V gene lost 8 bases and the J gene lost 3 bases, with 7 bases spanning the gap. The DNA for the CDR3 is TGTGCCAGCCAACTCGAAGAGACCCAGTACTTC. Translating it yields CASQLEETQYF.

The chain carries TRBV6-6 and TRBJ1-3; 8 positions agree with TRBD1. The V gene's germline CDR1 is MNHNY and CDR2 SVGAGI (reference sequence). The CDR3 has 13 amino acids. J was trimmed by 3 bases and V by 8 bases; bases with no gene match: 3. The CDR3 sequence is CASGQGSGNTIYF. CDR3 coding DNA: TGTGCCAGCGGACAGGGAAGTGGAAACACCATATATTTT.

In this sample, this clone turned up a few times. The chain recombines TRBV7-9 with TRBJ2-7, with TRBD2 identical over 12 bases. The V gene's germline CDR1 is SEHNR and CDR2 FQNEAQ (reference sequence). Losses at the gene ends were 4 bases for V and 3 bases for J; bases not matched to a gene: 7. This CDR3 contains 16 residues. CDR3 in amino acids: CASSSRLAGGGYEQYF. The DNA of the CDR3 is TGTGCCAGCAGCTCCCGTCTAGCGGGAGGGGGCTACGAGCAGTACTTC.

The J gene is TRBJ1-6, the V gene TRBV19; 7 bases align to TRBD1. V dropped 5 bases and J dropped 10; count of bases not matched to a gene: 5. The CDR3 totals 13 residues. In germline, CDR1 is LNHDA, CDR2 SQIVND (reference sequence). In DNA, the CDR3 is TGTGCCAGTAGTGACAGGGAAGACTCACCCCTCCACTTT. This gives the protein CASSDREDSPLHF.

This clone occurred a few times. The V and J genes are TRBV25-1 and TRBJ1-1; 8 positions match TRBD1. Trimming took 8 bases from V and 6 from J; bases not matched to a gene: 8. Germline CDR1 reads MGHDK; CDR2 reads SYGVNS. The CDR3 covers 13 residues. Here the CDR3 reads CASGGQGKAEAFF. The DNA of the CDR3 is TGTGCCAGCGGAGGACAGGGTAAAGCTGAAGCTTTCTTT.

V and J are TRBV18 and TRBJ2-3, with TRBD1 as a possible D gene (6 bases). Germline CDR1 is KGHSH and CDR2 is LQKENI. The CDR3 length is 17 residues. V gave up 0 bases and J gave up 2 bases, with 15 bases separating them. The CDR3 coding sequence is TGTGCCAGCTCACCACCCGTCCTTGTGGGGGCCACAGATACGCAGTATTTT. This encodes CASSPPVLVGATDTQYF.

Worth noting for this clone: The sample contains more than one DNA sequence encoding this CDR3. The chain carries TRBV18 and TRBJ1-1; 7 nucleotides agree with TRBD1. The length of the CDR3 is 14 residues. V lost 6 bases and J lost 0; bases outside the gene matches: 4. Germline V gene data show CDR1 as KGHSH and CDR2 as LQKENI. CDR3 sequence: CASSPDRVNTEAFF. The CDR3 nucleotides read TGTGCCAGCTCCCCAGACAGGGTGAACACTGAAGCTTTCTTT.

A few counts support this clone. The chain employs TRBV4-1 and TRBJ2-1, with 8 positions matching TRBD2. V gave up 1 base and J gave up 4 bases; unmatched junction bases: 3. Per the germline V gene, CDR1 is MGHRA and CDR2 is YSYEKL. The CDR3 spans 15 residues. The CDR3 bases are TGCGCCAGCAGCCAAGTAGCGGGGCTATACAATGAGCAGTTCTTC. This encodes CASSQVAGLYNEQFF.

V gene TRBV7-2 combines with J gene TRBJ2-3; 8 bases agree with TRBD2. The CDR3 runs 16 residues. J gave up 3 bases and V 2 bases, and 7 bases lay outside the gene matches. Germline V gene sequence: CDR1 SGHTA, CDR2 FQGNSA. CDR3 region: CASSLPGGPTTDTQYF. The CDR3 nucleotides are TGTGCCAGCAGCTTACCGGGAGGGCCGACGACAGATACGCAGTATTTT. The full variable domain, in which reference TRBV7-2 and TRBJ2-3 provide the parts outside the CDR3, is GAGVSQSPSNKVTEKGKDVELRCDPISGHTALYWYRQSLGQGLEFLIYFQGNSAPDKSGLPSDRFSAERTGGSVSTLTIQRTQQEDSAVYLCASSLPGGPTTDTQYFGPGTRLTVL.

The CDR3: CASSQHDGTGRSPLHF. The CDR3 nucleotides read TGCGCCAGCAGCCAACATGACGGGACAGGCCGTTCACCCCTCCACTTT. The chain links TRBV4-1 to TRBJ1-6; 8 bases line up with TRBD1. The junction had 9 bases not matched to a gene; V was cut back by 2 bases and J by 9 bases. This CDR3 is 16 amino acids long. The germline CDR1 and CDR2 sequences are MGHRA and YSYEKL.

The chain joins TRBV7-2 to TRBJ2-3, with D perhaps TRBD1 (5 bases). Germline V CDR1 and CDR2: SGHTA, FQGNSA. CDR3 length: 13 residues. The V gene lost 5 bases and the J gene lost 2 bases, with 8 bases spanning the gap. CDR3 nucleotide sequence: TGTGCCAGCAGCCCAGGGCCCACAGATACGCAGTATTTT. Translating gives CASSPGPTDTQYF.

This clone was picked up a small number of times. The CDR3 reads CASSEAALAEGETQYF. The CDR3 region has the DNA TGTGCCAGCAGTGAAGCGGCTCTAGCGGAGGGGGAGACCCAGTACTTC. V and J are TRBV2 and TRBJ2-5; 7 bases match TRBD2. V shed 0 bases, J shed 5 bases, and the junction held 9 bases outside the gene matches. CDR3 size: 16 residues. Looked up from germline, CDR1 is SNHLY and CDR2 is FYNNEI.

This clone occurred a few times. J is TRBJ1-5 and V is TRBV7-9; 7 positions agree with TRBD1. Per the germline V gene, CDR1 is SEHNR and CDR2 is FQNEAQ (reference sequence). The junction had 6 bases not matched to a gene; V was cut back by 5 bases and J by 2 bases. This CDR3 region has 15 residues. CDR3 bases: TGTGCCAGCAGCCCCCAGCAGGGGGGCAATCAGCCCCAGCATTTT. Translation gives CASSPQQGGNQPQHF.

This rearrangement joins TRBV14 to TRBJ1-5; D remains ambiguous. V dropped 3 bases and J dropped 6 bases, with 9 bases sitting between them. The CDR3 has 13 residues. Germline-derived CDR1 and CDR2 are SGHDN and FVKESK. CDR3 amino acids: CASSQDGVQPQHF. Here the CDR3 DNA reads TGTGCCAGCAGCCAGGACGGGGTTCAGCCCCAGCATTTT.

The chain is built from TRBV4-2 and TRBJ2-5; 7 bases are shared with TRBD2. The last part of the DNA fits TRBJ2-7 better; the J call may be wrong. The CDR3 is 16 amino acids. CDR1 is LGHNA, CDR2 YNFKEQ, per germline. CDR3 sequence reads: CASSPSGGLSSYEQYF. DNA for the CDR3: TGTGCCAGCAGCCCATCGGGGGGACTAAGCTCCTACGAGCAGTACTTC.

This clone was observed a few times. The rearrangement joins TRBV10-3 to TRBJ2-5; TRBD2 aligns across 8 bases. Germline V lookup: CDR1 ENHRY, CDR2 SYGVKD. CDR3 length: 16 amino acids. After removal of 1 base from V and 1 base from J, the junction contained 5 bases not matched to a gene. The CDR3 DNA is TGTGCCATCAGTGAGTGGGATAGCGGGGTCCAAGAGACCCAGTACTTC. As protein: CAISEWDSGVQETQYF.

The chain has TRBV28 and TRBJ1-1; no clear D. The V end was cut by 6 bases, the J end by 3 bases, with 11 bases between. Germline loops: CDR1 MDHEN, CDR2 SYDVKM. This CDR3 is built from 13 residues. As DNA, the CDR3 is TGTGCCAGCAGATTGGAGAGAGACACTGAAGCTTTCTTT. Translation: CASRLERDTEAFF. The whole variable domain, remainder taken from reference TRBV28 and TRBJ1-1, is DVKVTQSSRYLVKRTGEKVFLECVQDMDHENMFWYRQDPGLGLRLIYFSYDVKMKEKGDIPEGYSVSREKKERFSLILESASTNQTSMYLCASRLERDTEAFFGQGTRLTVV.

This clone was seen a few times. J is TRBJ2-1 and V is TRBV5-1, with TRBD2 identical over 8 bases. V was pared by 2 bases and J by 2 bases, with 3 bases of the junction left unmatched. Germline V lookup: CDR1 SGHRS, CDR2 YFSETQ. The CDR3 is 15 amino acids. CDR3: CASSFTGGTYNEQFF. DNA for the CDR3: TGCGCCAGCAGCTTCACGGGGGGGACCTACAATGAGCAGTTCTTC.

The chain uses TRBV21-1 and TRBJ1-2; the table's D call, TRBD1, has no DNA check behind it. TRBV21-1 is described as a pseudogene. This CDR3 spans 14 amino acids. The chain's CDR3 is CASTWTGGFDGYTF. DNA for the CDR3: TGTGCCAGCACCTGGACAGGGGGTTTTGATGGCTACACCTTC.

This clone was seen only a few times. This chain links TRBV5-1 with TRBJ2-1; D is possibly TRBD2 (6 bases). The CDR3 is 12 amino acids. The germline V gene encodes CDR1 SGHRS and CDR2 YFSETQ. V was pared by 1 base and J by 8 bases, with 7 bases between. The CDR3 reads CASSLWGDEQFF. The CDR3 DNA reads TGCGCCAGCAGCTTGTGGGGGGATGAGCAGTTCTTC.

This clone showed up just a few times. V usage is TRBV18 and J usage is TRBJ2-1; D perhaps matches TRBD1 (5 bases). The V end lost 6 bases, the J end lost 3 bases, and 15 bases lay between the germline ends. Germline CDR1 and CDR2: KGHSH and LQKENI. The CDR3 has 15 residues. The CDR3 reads CASSLRQGGYNEQFF. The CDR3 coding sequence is TGTGCCAGCTCCCTTCGGCAGGGCGGCTACAATGAGCAGTTCTTC.

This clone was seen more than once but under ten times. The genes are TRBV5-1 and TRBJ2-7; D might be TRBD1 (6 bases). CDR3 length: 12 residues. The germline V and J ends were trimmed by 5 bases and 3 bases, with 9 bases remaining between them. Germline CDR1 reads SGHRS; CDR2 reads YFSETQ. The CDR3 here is CASRDSFYEQYF. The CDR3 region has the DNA TGCGCCAGCAGGGACAGTTTCTACGAGCAGTACTTC.

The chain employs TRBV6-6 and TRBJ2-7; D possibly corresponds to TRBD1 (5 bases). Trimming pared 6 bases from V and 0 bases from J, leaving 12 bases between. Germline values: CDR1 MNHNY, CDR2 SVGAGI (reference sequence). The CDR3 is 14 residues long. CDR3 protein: CASSYKGFSYEQYF. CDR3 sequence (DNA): TGTGCCAGCAGCTACAAGGGGTTCTCCTACGAGCAGTACTTC.

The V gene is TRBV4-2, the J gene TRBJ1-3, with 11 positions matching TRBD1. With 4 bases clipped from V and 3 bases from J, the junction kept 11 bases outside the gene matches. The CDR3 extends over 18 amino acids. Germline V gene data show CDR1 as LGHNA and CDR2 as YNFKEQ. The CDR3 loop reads CASSRNPGQGAYGNTIYF. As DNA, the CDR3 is TGTGCCAGCAGCCGCAACCCCGGACAGGGGGCATATGGAAACACCATATATTTT.

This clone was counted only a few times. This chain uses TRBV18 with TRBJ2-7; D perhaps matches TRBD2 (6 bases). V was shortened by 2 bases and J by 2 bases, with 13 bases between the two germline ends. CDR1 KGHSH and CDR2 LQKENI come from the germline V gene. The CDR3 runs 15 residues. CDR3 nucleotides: TGTGCCAGCTCACCAACCGTACTAGCCGCCTACGAGCAGTACTTC. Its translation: CASSPTVLAAYEQYF.

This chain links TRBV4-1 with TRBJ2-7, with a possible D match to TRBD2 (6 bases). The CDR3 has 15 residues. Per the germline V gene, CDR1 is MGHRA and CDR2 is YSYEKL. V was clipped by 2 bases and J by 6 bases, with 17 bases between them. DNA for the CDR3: TGCGCCAGCAGCCAACTGGGAGGCTGGCGGGTCGAGCAGTACTTC. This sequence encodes CASSQLGGWRVEQYF.